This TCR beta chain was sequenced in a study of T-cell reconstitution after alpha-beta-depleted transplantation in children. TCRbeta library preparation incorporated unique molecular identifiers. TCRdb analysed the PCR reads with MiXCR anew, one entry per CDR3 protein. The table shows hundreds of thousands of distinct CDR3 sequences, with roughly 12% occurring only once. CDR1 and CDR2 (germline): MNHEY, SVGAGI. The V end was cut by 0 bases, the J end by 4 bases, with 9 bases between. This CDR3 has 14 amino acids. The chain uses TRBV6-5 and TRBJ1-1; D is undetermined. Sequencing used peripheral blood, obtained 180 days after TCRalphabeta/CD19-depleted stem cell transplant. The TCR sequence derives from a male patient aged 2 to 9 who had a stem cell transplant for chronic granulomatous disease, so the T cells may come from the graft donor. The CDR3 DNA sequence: TGTGCCAGCAGTTACTCGGTTGAACCCACTGAAGCTTTCTTT. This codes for CASSYSVEPTEAFF.